This is a list of T cell receptor beta chains from one sample in a study of blood T cell repertoires in COVID-19. Produced via immunoSEQ multiplex PCR; TCRdb's table is partial and in-frame only. The sample consists of over 200,000 clones, just over 85% of them appearing once. The specimen was peripheral blood. These receptors originate from a man between 18 and 29 years old with active or convalescent COVID-19. CDR3s include the opening cysteine and the closing phenylalanine or tryptophan. D genes are given only for firm matches. Size is omitted from some rows. Given values are once, few, many or a class for expanded clones.

>.|few|TRBV20-1|TRBJ1-5|15
TGCAGTGCTAGTGGCGGGGGGCAGGGCAATCAGCCCCAGCATTTT
CSASGGGQGNQPQHF
>.|once|TRBV6-5|TRBJ1-2|13
TGTGCCAGCAGAGGACAGCCTAACTATGGCTACACCTTC
CASRGQPNYGYTF
>TRBD1|.|TRBV19|TRBJ2-4|16
TGTGCCAGTAGTATGGGGGACAGGCTAGCCAAAAACATTCAGTACTTC
CASSMGDRLAKNIQYF
>TRBD1|once|TRBV29-1|TRBJ1-2|15
TGCAGCGTTTTGACGGGGACAGGGGGAGACTATGGCTACACCTTC
CSVLTGTGGDYGYTF
>.|.|TRBV5-4|TRBJ1-1|17
TGTGCCAGCAGCTTGTTTGGGGGGGGGTTCCCCGACACTGAAGCTTTCTTT
CASSLFGGGFPDTEAFF
>.|.|TRBV15|TRBJ1-4|14
TGTGCCACCAGCGACAGGCGCCCAAATGAAAAACTGTTTTTT
CATSDRRPNEKLFF
>.|.|TRBV28|TRBJ2-1|16
TGTGCCAGCAGTTTTTCAGGGCTAAACTCCTACAATGAGCAGTTCTTC
CASSFSGLNSYNEQFF
>TRBD2|.|TRBV2|TRBJ2-1|12
TGTGCCAGCAGTGAAGGGGGGGGTGAGCAGTTCTTC
CASSEGGGEQFF
>TRBD1|.|TRBV19|TRBJ1-5|15
TGTGCCAGTAGTATTTCGACAGGGAGCAATCAGCCCCAGCATTTT
CASSISTGSNQPQHF
>.|.|TRBV20-1|TRBJ1-2|11
TGCAGTGCTATAGGGGGTTGGGGCTACACCTTC
CSAIGGWGYTF
>.|.|TRBV10-2|TRBJ1-1|18
TGCGCCAGCAGGGCCCTCTTCAGTTGGAGAGGGGGTCTTAAAGAAGCTTTCTTT
CASRALFSWRGGLKEAFF
>TRBD2|.|TRBV5-5|TRBJ2-3|16
TGTGCCAGCAGCCATTGGCAGCGGGGAAGCACAGATACGCAGTATTTT
CASSHWQRGSTDTQYF
>TRBD1|.|TRBV2|TRBJ2-1|16
TGTGCCAGCACCGAACGCAGGACAGGCTCCTACAATGAGCAGTTCTTC
CASTERRTGSYNEQFF
>TRBD1|.|TRBV7-3|TRBJ1-6|15
TGTGCCAGCAGCTCCCGACAGGGAACGGATTCACCCCTCCACTTT
CASSSRQGTDSPLHF
>TRBD2|.|TRBV10-1|TRBJ2-3|17
TGCGCCAGCAGTGAGAAGGGACTAGCGGGAGTAGCAGATACGCAGTATTTT
CASSEKGLAGVADTQYF
>.|.|TRBV29-1|TRBJ1-1|15
TGCAGCGGGGGGGGGACTGAATACATGAACACTGAAGCTTTCTTT
CSGGGTEYMNTEAFF
>.|.|TRBV7-9|TRBJ2-7|13
TGTGCCAGCAGCCCTCCCGGGGCCTACGAGCAGTACTTC
CASSPPGAYEQYF
>TRBD2|.|TRBV14|TRBJ2-5|15
TGTGCCAGCAGCCTCCCTGGGGGGAGGGGCGAGACCCAGTACTTC
CASSLPGGRGETQYF
>.|.|TRBV18|TRBJ2-2|18
TGTGCCACCCCACAGAGCCTCGACAGGATTAGAAACACCGGGGAGCTGTTTTTT
CATPQSLDRIRNTGELFF
>.|.|TRBV2|TRBJ2-3|14
TGTGCCAGCAGTGAAGATTTGGGGCCCGGGACGCAGTATTTT
CASSEDLGPGTQYF
>TRBD2|.|TRBV24-1|TRBJ2-5|15
TGTGCCACCAGTGATTCTAGCGGGAGAGGAGAGACCCAGTACTTC
CATSDSSGRGETQYF
>.|.|TRBV6-5|TRBJ2-7|11
TGTGCCAGCAGTTATGGGCACGAGCAGTACTTC
CASSYGHEQYF
>.|.|TRBV10-1|TRBJ1-5|12
TGCGCCAGCAGTGAGCTAAATCAGCCCCAGCATTTT
CASSELNQPQHF
>TRBD2|.|TRBV27|TRBJ2-7|14
TGTGCCAGCAGTTTCGCTAGCGGCTCCTACGAGCAGTACTTC
CASSFASGSYEQYF
>TRBD1|.|TRBV5-1|TRBJ1-5|17
TGCGCCAGCAGCTTGGAATTGACAGGGTTGGCGCGGCAGCCCCAGCATTTT
CASSLELTGLARQPQHF
>.|once|TRBV11-2|TRBJ1-2|14
TGTGCCAGCAGCGGCGGGGGAATCGGCTATGGCTACACCTTC
CASSGGGIGYGYTF